Sequencing of this TCR beta chain was carried out in a study of identical twins. Overall study findings and caveats: Partly confounded zero-insertion analyses could result from invariant MAIT and iNKT cells.

MiXCR was run by TCRdb on the 5' RACE reads, yielding one entry per CDR3 protein. The sample yields approximately 280,000 distinct CDR3 sequences, under 9.5% seen once. This clonotype was observed a few times. Antigen: not known. This sample was also put to use in a study of yellow fever vaccine responses in identical twins.

The sequenced material came from memory (CD45RO+) T cells sorted from blood. The receptor comes from a woman younger than 35 in good health.

CDR3 in DNA: TGTGCCTCCAGCCAAGTTTCCGAGACAAGTATGAACACTGAAGCTTTCTTT. Translating gives CASSQVSETSMNTEAFF. The chain recombines TRBV3-1 with TRBJ1-1; D is unresolved. This CDR3 contains 17 residues. Germline CDR1 is LGHDT and CDR2 is YNNKEL (reference sequence). Deletions cut 11 bases from V and 0 bases from J, with 25 bases between.